This TCR beta chain derives from a study of beta chain features in type 1 diabetes. Study outcomes and limitations: Compared to healthy donors, patients appeared to have naive, central memory and Treg TCRB repertoires that were more alike.

Remarks on this clone: What it recognizes is unknown.

This CDR3 has 15 amino acids. Per germline, CDR1 LGHNA and CDR2 YSLEER. V was pared by 2 bases and J by 10 bases, with 9 bases of the junction left unmatched. CD45RO/CCR7/CD25/CD127/CD95/CD27 staining was used to isolate CD4+ naive, central memory, regulatory and stem cell-like memory cells by sorting. Expressed TCRB transcripts were sequenced after all isolated RNA was converted to cDNA. Roughly 3.4 million reads per sample on average were obtained from naive, central memory and regulatory T cell samples. Sequencing used immunoSEQ multiplex PCR; TCRdb keeps in-frame clones, though not all of them. The sample yields around 450,000 clones, 9.5% to 12% seen once.

Sequences were obtained from naive CD4+ T cells from blood. The source is a woman aged 18-30 years in good health. V usage is TRBV4-3 and J usage is TRBJ2-1; 9 bases are shared with TRBD1. The CDR3 nucleotides read TGCGCCAGCAGCCAAATTCCACAGGGGGCGAGCGAGCAGTTCTTC. This translates into CASSQIPQGASEQFF.